Listed below are T cell receptor beta chains from one sample, sequenced in a study of identifying expanded T cells in peripheral blood. Only in-frame clones appear in the TCRdb table, and some are missing; sequencing was by immunoSEQ multiplex PCR. The top ten hold 3% to 4.5% of the sample, which has about 58,000 clones, roughly 90% seen once. Sequencing was performed on blood. The receptors were gathered from a person aged 18-70 years in good health. The conserved cysteine and the conserved F or W are not part of the CDR3 here.

cdr3_length: 14
v_call: TRBV7-2
j_call: TRBJ2-3
cdr3_aa: ASSITSGPYPDTQY

cdr3_length: 13
v_call: TRBV28
j_call: TRBJ1-1
cdr3_aa: ASSLSVGANTEAF

cdr3_length: 11
v_call: TRBV6-4
j_call: TRBJ2-3
cdr3_aa: ASSTRVTDTQY

cdr3_length: 14
v_call: TRBV5-6
j_call: TRBJ2-6
cdr3_aa: ASSLGGDSGANVLT

cdr3_length: 12
v_call: TRBV15
j_call: TRBJ2-7
cdr3_aa: ATSRERAVTEQY

cdr3_length: 9
v_call: TRBV9
j_call: TRBJ2-7
cdr3_aa: ASSVKYEQY

cdr3_length: 14
v_call: TRBV27
j_call: TRBJ2-2
cdr3_aa: ASSLSSGRLNGELF

cdr3_length: 12
v_call: TRBV7-2
j_call: TRBJ1-4
cdr3_aa: ASSLGSLSEKLF

cdr3_length: 11
v_call: TRBV7-2
j_call: TRBJ1-1
cdr3_aa: ASSLAELTEAF

cdr3_length: 9
v_call: TRBV5-8
j_call: TRBJ1-5
cdr3_aa: ASSRNQPQH

cdr3_length: 15
v_call: TRBV28
j_call: TRBJ2-3
cdr3_aa: ASTPARLAGVGDTQY

cdr3_length: 14
v_call: TRBV11-2
j_call: TRBJ1-2
cdr3_aa: ASSLAPQGRSEGYT

cdr3_length: 11
v_call: TRBV5-4
j_call: TRBJ1-2
cdr3_aa: ASSPDRGYGYT

cdr3_length: 13
v_call: TRBV5-8
j_call: TRBJ1-1
cdr3_aa: ASSSEFPLNTEAF

cdr3_length: 10
v_call: TRBV29-1
j_call: TRBJ1-2
cdr3_aa: SVEDRIYGYT

cdr3_length: 12
v_call: TRBV9
j_call: TRBJ2-4
cdr3_aa: ASSSGLAKNIQY

cdr3_length: 10
v_call: TRBV18
j_call: TRBJ2-1
cdr3_aa: ASGSSYNEQF

cdr3_length: 11
v_call: TRBV25-1
j_call: TRBJ1-5
cdr3_aa: ASSGGWNQPQH

cdr3_length: 11
v_call: TRBV30
j_call: TRBJ2-7
cdr3_aa: AWSVADSSEQY

cdr3_length: 14
v_call: TRBV12-5
j_call: TRBJ2-1
cdr3_aa: ASGLVRAGLGNEQF

cdr3_length: 10
v_call: TRBV5-4
j_call: TRBJ2-7
cdr3_aa: ASSLNTYEQY

cdr3_length: 13
v_call: TRBV9
j_call: TRBJ2-2
cdr3_aa: ASISSGTFTGELF

cdr3_length: 13
v_call: TRBV2
j_call: TRBJ2-2
cdr3_aa: ASSQTSLVTGELF

cdr3_length: 13
v_call: TRBV19
j_call: TRBJ2-1
cdr3_aa: ASKFSGRFGNEQF

cdr3_length: 13
v_call: TRBV4-3
j_call: TRBJ2-2
cdr3_aa: ASSQERTNTGELF

cdr3_length: 13
v_call: TRBV14
j_call: TRBJ2-2
cdr3_aa: ASSLRGVNTGELF

cdr3_length: 12
v_call: TRBV5-6
j_call: TRBJ2-7
cdr3_aa: ASSGDRGVYEQY

cdr3_length: 11
v_call: TRBV6-1
j_call: TRBJ1-5
cdr3_aa: ASSDTLGEPQH

cdr3_length: 15
v_call: TRBV7-2
j_call: TRBJ2-3
cdr3_aa: ASSLAALAGRPDTQY